A selection of T cell receptor beta chains follows, all from one sample in a study of blood T cell repertoires in COVID-19. Method: immunoSEQ multiplex PCR; TCRdb's copy keeps in-frame clones and lacks some. The table shows around 100,000 clones, with less than 95% occurring only once. Sequencing was performed on peripheral blood. The source is a man aged 50-59 years with acute or convalescent COVID-19. The conserved cysteine and the conserved F or W are not part of the CDR3 here. Fields, in order: V gene, CDR3 length, D gene, J gene, CDR3 protein. A D gene is named only where the DNA matches it firmly.

v_gene: TRBV18
len: 14
d_gene: TRBD1
j_gene: TRBJ1-4
CDR3aa: ASSPPGTGSNEKLF

v_gene: TRBV6-1
len: 12
d_gene: -
j_gene: TRBJ2-7
CDR3aa: ASSEQAVTYEQY

v_gene: TRBV12-3/TRBV12-4
len: 11
d_gene: -
j_gene: TRBJ2-1
CDR3aa: ASSWGGYNEQF

v_gene: TRBV6-5
len: 13
d_gene: -
j_gene: TRBJ1-4
CDR3aa: ASQHWPQAQEKLF

v_gene: TRBV13
len: 16
d_gene: TRBD2
j_gene: TRBJ2-3
CDR3aa: ASSAQQTGTRGTDTQY

v_gene: TRBV18
len: 18
d_gene: -
j_gene: TRBJ2-6
CDR3aa: ASSPRREGQGSSGANVLT

v_gene: TRBV7-8
len: 11
d_gene: -
j_gene: TRBJ1-2
CDR3aa: ASSRTGGQGYT

v_gene: TRBV6-5
len: 12
d_gene: TRBD2
j_gene: TRBJ2-7
CDR3aa: ASTRTSGQGEQY

v_gene: TRBV29-1
len: 15
d_gene: TRBD2
j_gene: TRBJ2-5
CDR3aa: SVAGLAGALFGETQY

v_gene: TRBV6-5
len: 11
d_gene: TRBD1
j_gene: TRBJ1-2
CDR3aa: ASSRQGEYGYT

v_gene: TRBV9
len: 11
d_gene: -
j_gene: TRBJ2-3
CDR3aa: ASSVLAKDTQY

v_gene: TRBV5-1
len: 12
d_gene: -
j_gene: TRBJ2-2
CDR3aa: ASSITSNTGELF

v_gene: TRBV5-1
len: 16
d_gene: -
j_gene: TRBJ2-1
CDR3aa: ASSPTGSSYSSYNEQF

v_gene: TRBV5-5
len: 13
d_gene: -
j_gene: TRBJ1-3
CDR3aa: ASSLGELSGNTIY

v_gene: TRBV19
len: 12
d_gene: -
j_gene: TRBJ2-7
CDR3aa: ASSIHPGGDEQY

v_gene: TRBV5-6
len: 15
d_gene: TRBD1
j_gene: TRBJ2-6
CDR3aa: ASSVDRGHSGANVLT

v_gene: TRBV30
len: 14
d_gene: -
j_gene: TRBJ2-5
CDR3aa: AWSDPTNRWAETQY

v_gene: TRBV18
len: 17
d_gene: -
j_gene: TRBJ2-7
CDR3aa: ASSPGGAPKSTEIKEQY

v_gene: TRBV11-1
len: 17
d_gene: TRBD2
j_gene: TRBJ2-5
CDR3aa: ASSLAQGVAGEVQETQY

v_gene: TRBV7-9
len: 11
d_gene: -
j_gene: TRBJ2-7
CDR3aa: ASSLGEGYEQY

v_gene: TRBV11-2
len: 16
d_gene: TRBD2
j_gene: TRBJ2-2
CDR3aa: ASSLRGVWQGNTGELF

v_gene: TRBV7-2
len: 14
d_gene: -
j_gene: TRBJ2-3
CDR3aa: ASSLVQRSSTDTQY

v_gene: TRBV11-3
len: 12
d_gene: -
j_gene: TRBJ1-1
CDR3aa: ASSLGPGLPEAF

v_gene: TRBV11-3
len: 11
d_gene: TRBD1
j_gene: TRBJ1-2
CDR3aa: ASSPTGGWGYT

v_gene: TRBV29-1
len: 12
d_gene: TRBD1
j_gene: TRBJ1-1
CDR3aa: SVGGGQGSTEAF

v_gene: TRBV24-1
len: 13
d_gene: TRBD2
j_gene: TRBJ2-1
CDR3aa: ATSDPRTSGNEQF

v_gene: TRBV6-6
len: 16
d_gene: TRBD1
j_gene: TRBJ1-5
CDR3aa: ASSPYGQGTYSNQPQH

v_gene: TRBV14
len: 11
d_gene: -
j_gene: TRBJ1-6
CDR3aa: ASSLREGSPLH

v_gene: TRBV15
len: 13
d_gene: TRBD1
j_gene: TRBJ2-2
CDR3aa: ATTKTGVGSGELF

v_gene: TRBV5-1
len: 15
d_gene: TRBD1
j_gene: TRBJ2-2
CDR3aa: ASSLGDRLDFTGELF

v_gene: TRBV30
len: 14
d_gene: TRBD2
j_gene: TRBJ2-1
CDR3aa: AWTDLSGITSNEQF

v_gene: TRBV24-1
len: 12
d_gene: TRBD1
j_gene: TRBJ2-2
CDR3aa: AASGGFGSGELF

v_gene: TRBV12-5
len: 10
d_gene: -
j_gene: TRBJ2-1
CDR3aa: ASGPVLNEQF

v_gene: TRBV30
len: 13
d_gene: TRBD1
j_gene: TRBJ1-3
CDR3aa: AWSVKGATGNTIY

v_gene: TRBV24-1
len: 13
d_gene: TRBD1
j_gene: TRBJ2-5
CDR3aa: ATSDRQGSRETQY

v_gene: TRBV27
len: 12
d_gene: -
j_gene: TRBJ1-2
CDR3aa: ASSPPGTYYGYT

v_gene: TRBV2
len: 12
d_gene: -
j_gene: TRBJ2-7
CDR3aa: ATGGTPGTYEQY

v_gene: TRBV3-1/TRBV3-2
len: 15
d_gene: -
j_gene: TRBJ2-1
CDR3aa: ASSHLAVGGSYNEQF

v_gene: TRBV18
len: 13
d_gene: -
j_gene: TRBJ1-5
CDR3aa: ASSPRSTGNQPQH

v_gene: TRBV14
len: 10
d_gene: -
j_gene: TRBJ2-5
CDR3aa: ASSQVGKTQY

v_gene: TRBV5-1
len: 14
d_gene: TRBD1
j_gene: TRBJ1-2
CDR3aa: ASSAGTGTEVYGYT

v_gene: TRBV15
len: 11
d_gene: -
j_gene: TRBJ1-1
CDR3aa: ATSNRVLTEAF

v_gene: TRBV29-1
len: 10
d_gene: TRBD1
j_gene: TRBJ1-1
CDR3aa: SVILQRQGAF

v_gene: TRBV19
len: 18
d_gene: TRBD2
j_gene: TRBJ2-6
CDR3aa: ASSIFGLAGLTSGANVLT

v_gene: TRBV5-1
len: 13
d_gene: -
j_gene: TRBJ1-2
CDR3aa: ASSLSSTESYGYT

v_gene: TRBV4-1
len: 15
d_gene: TRBD1
j_gene: TRBJ1-2
CDR3aa: ASSQEGGGQGIYGYT

v_gene: TRBV9
len: 15
d_gene: TRBD2
j_gene: TRBJ2-1
CDR3aa: ASSASLGTSRDNEQF

v_gene: TRBV28
len: 11
d_gene: TRBD1
j_gene: TRBJ2-5
CDR3aa: ASRKGQGQTQY

v_gene: TRBV30
len: 13
d_gene: -
j_gene: TRBJ1-3
CDR3aa: AWLNSALSGNTIY

v_gene: TRBV5-1
len: 13
d_gene: -
j_gene: TRBJ1-5
CDR3aa: ASIWWGPGTQPQH

v_gene: TRBV11-2
len: 12
d_gene: -
j_gene: TRBJ2-1
CDR3aa: ASSSTSGPNEQF

v_gene: TRBV7-2
len: 13
d_gene: -
j_gene: TRBJ2-7
CDR3aa: ASNLDRGPIYEQY

v_gene: TRBV19
len: 12
d_gene: -
j_gene: TRBJ1-1
CDR3aa: ASSYGETNTEAF